The sequence of this TCR beta chain was determined in a study of blood T cell repertoires in COVID-19. The V end was cut by 7 bases, the J end by 5 bases, with 7 bases between. Germline CDR1 is MDHEN and CDR2 is SYDVKM. The CDR3 is 11 residues long. Method: immunoSEQ multiplex PCR; TCRdb's copy keeps in-frame clones and lacks some. The sample yields about 92,000 clones, about 78% seen once. Specimen: peripheral blood. This receptor was identified in a man in his fifties or sixties who had recovered from COVID-19. The rearrangement uses TRBV28 and TRBJ2-3; D ambiguous. DNA for the CDR3: TGTGCCAGCAAGAGTCGAGATACGCAGTATTTT. This codes for CASKSRDTQYF.